These 20 T cell receptor beta chains were sequenced from one sample in a study of T-cell reconstitution after alpha-beta-depleted transplantation in children. Unique molecular identifiers were incorporated when the TCRbeta library was constructed. TCRdb used MiXCR to reprocess the PCR reads, holding one entry per CDR3 protein. The sample shows hundreds of thousands of distinct CDR3 sequences, approximately 10% of them seen only once. Sequenced here: PBMCs, sampled before TCRalphabeta/CD19-depleted stem cell transplant. The receptors originated from a child less than two years old with acute myeloid leukemia, due to receive a stem cell transplant.

The chain employs TRBV5-1 and TRBJ2-5; D is unresolved. V was trimmed by 5 bases and J by 0 bases, leaving 2 bases between them. Germline CDR1 reads SGHRS; CDR2 reads YFSETQ. This CDR3 is 11 amino acids long. This chain's CDR3 is CASRNQETQYF. In DNA form, the CDR3 reads TGCGCCAGCAGGAACCAAGAGACCCAGTACTTC.

The chain couples TRBV6-1 to TRBJ1-1, with 7 bases fitting TRBD1. The CDR3 totals 13 residues. J lost 3 bases, V lost 6 bases, and 4 bases had no gene match. Germline lookup yields CDR1 MNHNS and CDR2 SASEGT. This CDR3 reads CASRGTADTEAFF. CDR3 nucleotides: TGTGCCAGCAGAGGGACAGCCGACACTGAAGCTTTCTTT.

This clonotype was seen a handful of times. The rearrangement joins TRBV29-1 to TRBJ1-3, with a tentative D call TRBD1 (5 bases). From germline, CDR1 is SQVTM and CDR2 ANQGSEA. The CDR3 runs 13 residues. The V end lost 7 bases, the J end lost 4 bases, and 14 bases lay between the germline ends. DNA for the CDR3: TGCAGCGCGAAGGAGGGGTCCGGAAACACCATATATTTT. This gives the protein CSAKEGSGNTIYF.

This clonotype was seen ten or more times. The chain combines TRBV12-3 or TRBV12-4 with TRBJ1-2; D remains unclear. Trimming stripped 3 bases from V and 4 bases from J, with 9 bases between. The CDR3 contains 13 residues. The CDR3 nucleotides are TGTGCCAGCAGTTTTGCCCTTGCCTATGGCTACACCTTC. This codes for CASSFALAYGYTF.

This clonotype showed up many times. V usage is TRBV20-1 and J usage is TRBJ1-3; 7 bases map to TRBD1. With V trimmed by 3 bases and J by 7 bases, 15 bases remained unmatched. The CDR3 runs 16 residues. Germline V gene data show CDR1 as DFQATT and CDR2 as SNEGSKA (reference sequence). This chain's CDR3 is CSARDDRAQFRNTIYF. CDR3 in DNA: TGCAGTGCTAGGGACGACAGGGCGCAATTTCGGAACACCATATATTTT.

This clonotype was observed many times. The rearrangement uses TRBV5-6 and TRBJ1-1; D is uncertain. Germline V gives CDR1 SGHDT, CDR2 YYEEEE. This CDR3 spans 13 amino acids. Trimming took off 4 bases at V and 6 bases at J, with 13 bases between the two ends. CDR3 DNA: TGTGCCAGCAGCCTGGGCGGGCGGGCTGAAGCTTTCTTT. Translating gives CASSLGGRAEAFF.

This clonotype has ten or more counts. The chain joins TRBV5-6 to TRBJ2-1; D not resolved. V was clipped by 1 base and J by 5 bases, with 13 bases between them. This CDR3 comprises 15 residues. Germline V gene lookup returns CDR1 SGHDT and CDR2 YYEEEE. The CDR3 region is CASSLLRVPHNEQFF. Written as DNA, the CDR3 is TGTGCCAGCAGCTTGCTAAGGGTCCCCCACAATGAGCAGTTCTTC.

The table lists this clonotype with many counts. This sequence joins TRBV5-6 and TRBJ2-2; D unresolved. Trimming took off 0 bases at V and 0 bases at J, with 9 bases between the two ends. This CDR3 comprises 16 residues. Looked up from germline, CDR1 is SGHDT and CDR2 is YYEEEE. DNA for the CDR3: TGTGCCAGCAGCTTGGTGGCGGACGCGAACACCGGGGAGCTGTTTTTT. Its protein is CASSLVADANTGELFF.

The chain joins TRBV10-3 to TRBJ2-2; D ambiguous. The V end lost 4 bases, the J end lost 0 bases, and 9 bases lay between the germline ends. Germline V lookup: CDR1 ENHRY, CDR2 SYGVKD. The CDR3 consists of 15 residues. The CDR3 DNA reads TGTGCCATCAGTGGGTTACCCGCGAACACCGGGGAGCTGTTTTTT. The encoded protein is CAISGLPANTGELFF.

This clonotype was counted at least ten times. The CDR3 is CAHGGGGETQYF. In DNA form, the CDR3 reads TGTGCCCACGGAGGAGGGGGAGAGACCCAGTACTTC. The J gene is TRBJ2-5, the V gene TRBV10-3; D may be TRBD1 or TRBD2 (6 bases each). Germline V gene sequence: CDR1 ENHRY, CDR2 SYGVKD. Trimming took 11 bases from V and 4 from J, leaving 14 bases between them. The CDR3 runs 12 residues.

This clonotype was observed at least ten times. This chain uses TRBV20-1 with TRBJ2-4, with 7 bases fitting TRBD1. V was clipped by 1 base and J by 8 bases; unmatched bases: 5. Germline CDR1 and CDR2: DFQATT and SNEGSKA (reference sequence). This CDR3 has 13 residues. CDR3 protein: CSARADRLDIQYF. CDR3 in DNA: TGCAGTGCTAGAGCGGACAGGCTGGACATTCAGTACTTC.

At least ten counts were recorded for this clonotype. The chain recombines TRBV20-1 with TRBJ2-1; D remains unclear. The V and J ends lost 2 bases and 0 bases respectively, with 11 bases between them. This CDR3 is built from 15 residues. From germline, CDR1 is DFQATT and CDR2 SNEGSKA (reference sequence). The chain's CDR3 is CSARPPTGSYNEQFF. CDR3 nucleotide sequence: TGCAGTGCTAGACCCCCTACGGGCTCCTACAATGAGCAGTTCTTC.

Ten or more counts support this clonotype. The chain links TRBV12-3 or TRBV12-4 to TRBJ2-2, with D possibly being TRBD2 (6 bases). CDR3 size: 13 residues. The ends were cut back, 6 bases at V and 3 bases at J, with 8 bases in the middle. The CDR3 bases are TGTGCCAGCAGGGGACTGCACACCGGGGAGCTGTTTTTT. Protein: CASRGLHTGELFF.

The chain uses TRBV20-1 and TRBJ2-7; no clear D. CDR1 and CDR2 (germline): DFQATT, SNEGSKA (reference sequence). There are 15 residues in the CDR3. Trimming removed 0 bases at V and 4 bases at J, with 16 bases between. The CDR3 sequence: CSARDKTRGSYEQYF. In DNA form, the CDR3 reads TGCAGTGCTAGAGATAAGACGCGAGGATCATACGAGCAGTACTTC.

This clonotype has a handful of counts. The V and J genes are TRBV7-2 and TRBJ1-2, with TRBD1 as a possible D gene (5 bases). The V end was cut by 1 base, the J end by 5 bases, with 11 bases between. Looked up from germline, CDR1 is SGHTA and CDR2 is FQGNSA. The CDR3 is 14 amino acids. The CDR3 nucleotides are TGTACCAGCAGCTTAGGGCCACAGGAATATGGCTACACCTTC. Protein sequence: CTSSLGPQEYGYTF.

The genes are TRBV5-1 and TRBJ1-6, with D possibly TRBD1 on 5 matching bases. V lost 4 bases, J lost 9 bases, and 20 bases lay in between. Germline V CDR1 and CDR2: SGHRS, YFSETQ. This CDR3 is built from 16 residues. CDR3 in DNA: TGCGCCAGCAGCCCGAAGACCGAGACAGAGAGTTCACCCCTCCACTTT. Amino acids: CASSPKTETESSPLHF.

The chain has TRBV15 and TRBJ2-7; a weak D match, TRBD2 (5 bases). Trimming took 6 bases from V and 6 from J, leaving 18 bases between them. The germline V gene has CDR1 LNHNV and CDR2 YYDKDF (reference sequence). The CDR3 covers 14 residues. In DNA, the CDR3 is TGTGCCACCAGTAAGTGGGAGAGCATCCGCGAGCAGTACTTC. This translates into CATSKWESIREQYF.

This clonotype was picked up a small number of times. This chain links TRBV7-9 with TRBJ2-4, with a tentative D call TRBD2 (7 bases). CDR3 size: 14 residues. Germline CDR1 is SEHNR and CDR2 is FQNEAQ (reference sequence). V lost 4 bases and J 1 base, leaving 8 bases between the germline ends. CDR3 in amino acids: CASSWGGAKNIQYF. CDR3 DNA: TGTGCCAGCAGCTGGGGGGGCGCCAAAAACATTCAGTACTTC. The whole variable domain, filled in from reference TRBV7-9 and TRBJ2-4, reads DTGVSQNPRHKITKRGQNVTFRCDPISEHNRLYWYRQTLGQGPEFLTYFQNEAQLEKSRLLSDRFSAERPKGSFSTLEIQRTEQGDSAMYLCASSWGGAKNIQYFGAGTRLSVL.

In this sample, this clonotype turned up many times. The V and J genes are TRBV5-6 and TRBJ2-3; a weak D match, TRBD2 (5 bases). V dropped 7 bases and J dropped 4 bases, with 10 bases sitting between them. In germline, CDR1 is SGHDT, CDR2 YYEEEE. CDR3 length: 12 amino acids. The DNA of the CDR3 is TGTGCCAGCCGCAGAGGGCCAGATACGCAGTATTTT. Its protein product is CASRRGPDTQYF.

This clonotype was picked up many times. The gene calls are TRBV4-2 and TRBJ2-4; 10 bases match TRBD2. V dropped 0 bases and J dropped 8; count of bases not matched to a gene: 19. CDR1 LGHNA and CDR2 YNFKEQ come from the germline V gene. This CDR3 is 20 amino acids long. The CDR3 region has the DNA TGTGCCAGCAGCCAAGATAAAAGGGGAGGGCTAGCGGGAGTTCGAGACATTCAGTACTTC. As protein: CASSQDKRGGLAGVRDIQYF.